This passage covers 30 T cell receptor beta chains from one sample sequenced in a study of vaccination and CD4 T cells after COVID-19. Antigens of these TCRs are unknown. Sequence data for DNA of cultured CD4+ T cells were generated by the Oncomine TCR Beta short-read assay. A single record per CDR3 protein comes from TCRdb applying MiXCR to the PCR reads. The data show under 20,000 distinct CDR3 sequences, with about 44% seen just once and about 4% held by the top ten. The treatment here: roughly 10-day PBMC culture with coronavirus spike peptide pools or control peptides (ViraFEST assay). Sequenced here: CD4+ T cells from blood, cultured in vitro, sampled before SARS-CoV-2 vaccination. All receptors derive from a human donor who had recovered from COVID-19.

This sequence joins TRBV27 and TRBJ2-1; D gene unclear. V was trimmed by 4 bases and J by 0 bases, leaving 16 bases between them. Germline loops: CDR1 MNHEY, CDR2 SMNVEV (reference sequence). The CDR3 totals 17 residues. The CDR3 nucleotides are TGTGCCAGCAGTTCAATCGTTACTGTGAGCTCCTACAATGAGCAGTTCTTC. Translating gives CASSSIVTVSSYNEQFF.

This clonotype has a handful of counts. J is TRBJ2-7 and V is TRBV6-1; D possibly matches TRBD1 or TRBD2 (5 bases each). The CDR3 extends over 14 amino acids. With 11 bases removed from V and 5 bases from J, the gap between germline ends came to 22 bases. The germline V gene encodes CDR1 MNHNS and CDR2 SASEGT. The CDR3 DNA reads as TGTGCCTCCCGGGATGTTGGAAGGGGTCACGAGCAGTACTTC. As protein: CASRDVGRGHEQYF.

This clonotype was seen a few times. The chain joins TRBV20-1 to TRBJ2-2, with D unresolved. The CDR3 loop spans 12 amino acids. V was cut by 3 bases and J by 6 bases, with 8 bases left in between. Germline V gene lookup returns CDR1 DFQATT and CDR2 SNEGSKA (reference sequence). The CDR3 spells CSASQMSGELFF. The CDR3 nucleotides are TGCAGTGCTAGCCAAATGTCCGGGGAGCTGTTTTTT.

The chain has TRBV28 and TRBJ2-1; tentatively, D is TRBD2 (6 bases). With 8 bases removed from V and 7 bases from J, the gap between germline ends came to 15 bases. The V gene's germline CDR1 is MDHEN and CDR2 SYDVKM. The CDR3 is 13 residues long. The CDR3 sequence is CASRDGGWNEQFF. CDR3 in DNA: TGTGCCAGCCGCGACGGGGGTTGGAATGAGCAGTTCTTC.

This clonotype is termed medium-sized. The rearrangement joins TRBV20-1 to TRBJ1-2; D gene uncertain. Trimming shortened V by 4 bases and J by 3 bases, and 12 bases separated the two germline ends. Germline V gene lookup returns CDR1 DFQATT and CDR2 SNEGSKA (reference sequence). The CDR3 sequence is 13 residues long. CDR3 loop: CSANRRGDYGYTF. The CDR3 DNA sequence: TGCAGTGCTAACCGGAGAGGAGACTATGGCTACACCTTC.

This clonotype was observed a few times. V gene TRBV19 combines with J gene TRBJ1-1; D not resolved. Germline assignment: CDR1 LNHDA and CDR2 SQIVND (reference sequence). The CDR3 spans 12 residues. V was trimmed by 5 bases and J by 6 bases, leaving 10 bases between them. CDR3 DNA sequence: TGTGCCAGTAGTCGGGTAAGGGCTGAAGCTTTCTTT. Its translation: CASSRVRAEAFF. Supplemented by reference TRBV19 and TRBJ1-1, the full variable domain reads DGGITQSPKYLFRKEGQNVTLSCEQNLNHDAMYWYRQDPGQGLRLIYYSQIVNDFQKGDIAEGYSVSREKKESFPLTVTSAQKNPTAFYLCASSRVRAEAFFGQGTRLTVV.

This chain connects TRBV10-2 to TRBJ2-7; 7 bases fit TRBD1. Germline values: CDR1 WSHSY, CDR2 SAAADI. V shed 2 bases and J 2 bases; nucleotides not matched to a gene: 0. The CDR3 consists of 13 residues. CDR3 DNA: TGCGCCAGCAGTGAGCAGGGGGCCTACGAGCAGTACTTC. As protein: CASSEQGAYEQYF.

This chain connects TRBV19 to TRBJ1-1; D is unresolved. The CDR3 runs to 15 residues. With 1 base removed from V and 0 bases from J, the gap between germline ends came to 9 bases. Germline values: CDR1 LNHDA, CDR2 SQIVND (reference sequence). CDR3 amino acids: CASSIAPSMNTEAFF. For the CDR3, the DNA is TGTGCCAGTAGTATAGCCCCGAGTATGAACACTGAAGCTTTCTTT.

The chain has TRBV7-2 and TRBJ2-3, with D unresolved. This CDR3 spans 12 amino acids. V shed 5 bases and J shed 3 bases, with 6 bases lying between them. The V gene's germline CDR1 is SGHTA and CDR2 FQGNSA. CDR3 in amino acids: CASSRRTDTQYF. Here the CDR3 DNA reads TGTGCCAGCAGCCGCCGTACAGATACGCAGTATTTT. The full variable domain, in which reference TRBV7-2 and TRBJ2-3 provide the parts outside the CDR3, is GAGVSQSPSNKVTEKGKDVELRCDPISGHTALYWYRQSLGQGLEFLIYFQGNSAPDKSGLPSDRFSAERTGGSVSTLTIQRTQQEDSAVYLCASSRRTDTQYFGPGTRLTVL.

The chain joins TRBV19 to TRBJ1-5, with D hard to call. The germline CDR1 and CDR2 sequences are LNHDA and SQIVND (reference sequence). CDR3 length: 15 amino acids. V lost 4 bases to trimming and J lost 2 bases, with 12 bases between them. CDR3 residues: CASSTGPGGNQPQHF. The CDR3, as DNA: TGTGCCAGTAGTACCGGTCCGGGCGGCAATCAGCCCCAGCATTTT. Together with reference TRBV19 and TRBJ1-5, the CDR3 gives the full variable domain: DGGITQSPKYLFRKEGQNVTLSCEQNLNHDAMYWYRQDPGQGLRLIYYSQIVNDFQKGDIAEGYSVSREKKESFPLTVTSAQKNPTAFYLCASSTGPGGNQPQHFGDGTRLSIL.

This chain links TRBV19 with TRBJ1-5, with D uncertain. The V end lost 3 bases, the J end lost 1 base, and 13 bases lay between the germline ends. This CDR3 is built from 16 residues. Germline V lookup: CDR1 LNHDA, CDR2 SQIVND (reference sequence). CDR3 DNA: TGTGCCAGTAGTATTTCGGCGGGTGGAAGCAATCAGCCCCAGCATTTT. Protein: CASSISAGGSNQPQHF.

V and J are TRBV20-1 and TRBJ2-5, with TRBD2 identical over 9 bases. J was trimmed by 5 bases and V by 3 bases; bases with no gene match: 4. Germline V gene data show CDR1 as DFQATT and CDR2 as SNEGSKA (reference sequence). There are 13 residues in the CDR3. In nucleotides, the CDR3 is TGCAGTGCTAGGGTAGCGGGGGTTGAGACCCAGTACTTC. It translates to CSARVAGVETQYF.

The rearrangement joins TRBV19 to TRBJ2-2, with D possibly matching TRBD2 (6 bases). Germline CDR1 reads LNHDA; CDR2 reads SQIVND (reference sequence). This CDR3 has 18 residues. V lost 5 bases and J 0 bases, leaving 19 bases between the germline ends. As DNA, the CDR3 is TGTGCCAGTAGTGCCCGGGGAGGAGGGGCTGCGAACACCGGGGAGCTGTTTTTT. Protein sequence: CASSARGGGAANTGELFF.

In this sample, this clonotype turned up a few times. The rearrangement uses TRBV5-4 and TRBJ2-1; D uncertain. Germline CDR1 SGHNT, CDR2 YYREEE (reference sequence). V was cut by 2 bases and J by 4 bases, with 7 bases left in between. This CDR3 region has 13 residues. The CDR3, as DNA: TGTGCCAGCAGCTTCCAAGGGTACAATGAGCAGTTCTTC. This encodes CASSFQGYNEQFF.

The genes are TRBV7-8 and TRBJ1-1; TRBD1 might be the D (6 bases). CDR1 SGHVS and CDR2 FQNEAQ come from the germline V gene. V lost 5 bases and J lost 1, with 17 bases in between. The CDR3 contains 16 residues. The CDR3 DNA reads as TGTGCCAGCAGCACCCGGGACACTATGCAGAACACTGAAGCTTTCTTT. Its protein is CASSTRDTMQNTEAFF.

The rearrangement joins TRBV10-3 to TRBJ2-5; no clear D gene. Germline V gene data show CDR1 as ENHRY and CDR2 as SYGVKD. The V and J ends lost 4 bases and 1 base respectively, with 16 bases between them. The CDR3 spans 16 residues. Written as DNA, the CDR3 is TGTGCCATCAGTGGGGTGGCGGCAAGGGCCCAAGAGACCCAGTACTTC. Encoded protein: CAISGVAARAQETQYF.

As to this clonotype: A read error may account for a junction end that differs from germline. The chain employs TRBV7-9 and TRBJ1-5; D is unresolved. The CDR3 sequence is 12 residues long. Germline loops: CDR1 SEHNR, CDR2 FQNEAQ (reference sequence). CDR3 sequence (DNA): TGTGCCAGCAGCTTGGATCTAGGCCCTTGGGATTTT. It yields the protein CASSLDLGPWDF.

The CDR3 sequence is CSARVGGLREQYF. DNA of the CDR3: TGCAGTGCTAGAGTGGGGGGCCTGAGGGAGCAGTACTTC. This chain connects TRBV20-1 to TRBJ2-7, with D perhaps TRBD1 or TRBD2 (6 bases each). CDR1 and CDR2 from the germline V gene are DFQATT and SNEGSKA (reference sequence). V lost 1 base to trimming and J lost 7 bases, with 14 bases between them. CDR3 size: 13 residues.

The chain has TRBV7-3 and TRBJ2-1; TRBD1 or TRBD2 may be the D gene (6 bases each). The CDR3 is 16 amino acids. V was trimmed by 5 bases and J by 7 bases, leaving 21 bases between them. Germline CDR1 SGHTA, CDR2 FQGTGA. The CDR3 region is CASSPPGDGSMNEQFF. The CDR3, as DNA: TGTGCCAGCAGCCCCCCAGGGGACGGGAGTATGAATGAGCAGTTCTTC.

This clonotype was found once. The chain uses TRBV20-1 and TRBJ1-1; D not certain. Germline V gene sequence: CDR1 DFQATT, CDR2 SNEGSKA (reference sequence). Trimming took off 1 base at V and 2 bases at J, with 11 bases between the two ends. The CDR3 runs to 14 residues. The CDR3 sequence: CSARVEGSNTEAFF. The DNA of the CDR3 is TGCAGTGCTAGAGTGGAGGGATCCAACACTGAAGCTTTCTTT.

The chain combines TRBV20-1 with TRBJ2-1; TRBD2 aligns across 12 bases. Germline CDR1 and CDR2: DFQATT and SNEGSKA (reference sequence). V gave up 7 bases and J gave up 3 bases; unmatched junction bases: 7. The CDR3 is 15 amino acids. CDR3 sequence reads: CSGIASGRVYNEQFF. Here the CDR3 DNA reads TGCAGTGGCATCGCTAGCGGGAGGGTCTACAATGAGCAGTTCTTC.

This chain uses TRBV7-9 with TRBJ1-1, with 7 bases identical to TRBD1. The CDR3 extends over 15 amino acids. Germline lookup yields CDR1 SEHNR and CDR2 FQNEAQ (reference sequence). V lost 0 bases, J lost 12 bases, and 13 bases stayed unmatched. This CDR3 is CASSLAPGAGGLPFF. The CDR3 DNA reads as TGTGCCAGCAGCTTAGCACCGGGGGCAGGGGGGTTACCTTTCTTT.

The chain links TRBV27 to TRBJ2-1; 7 bases match TRBD2. The CDR3 length is 14 residues. Germline V gene sequence: CDR1 MNHEY, CDR2 SMNVEV (reference sequence). After removal of 2 bases from V and 4 bases from J, the junction contained 2 bases not matched to a gene. Written as DNA, the CDR3 is TGTGCCAGCAGTTTACTAGCGGTTTACAATGAGCAGTTCTTC. This gives the protein CASSLLAVYNEQFF.

The J gene is TRBJ1-1, the V gene TRBV6-1, with D tentatively TRBD1 (5 bases). The CDR3 sequence is 17 residues long. Germline CDR1 is MNHNS and CDR2 is SASEGT. The V end was cut by 7 bases, the J end by 0 bases, with 21 bases between. CDR3 region: CASTTEASTGLNTEAFF. CDR3 nucleotides: TGTGCCAGCACGACCGAGGCGAGTACAGGCTTGAACACTGAAGCTTTCTTT.

This clonotype was observed a handful of times. The chain uses TRBV6-1 and TRBJ1-6; D is perhaps TRBD1 (6 bases). Trimming removed 6 bases from V and 9 bases from J, with 12 bases in between. From germline, CDR1 is MNHNS and CDR2 SASEGT. The CDR3 is 13 residues long. CDR3 sequence: CASRSQGTSPLHF. The CDR3 DNA is TGTGCCAGCAGATCGCAGGGGACTTCACCCCTCCACTTT.

V usage is TRBV20-1 and J usage is TRBJ2-7, with 11 bases fitting TRBD2. Trimming at V came to 2 bases and at J to 7 bases, leaving 10 bases not matched to a gene. The germline gives CDR1 DFQATT, CDR2 SNEGSKA (reference sequence). This CDR3 comprises 15 residues. CDR3 in amino acids: CSARSGVAGGPEQYF. CDR3 in DNA: TGCAGTGCTAGAAGTGGGGTAGCGGGAGGGCCGGAGCAGTACTTC.

The rearrangement links TRBV7-3 to TRBJ1-1; a weak D match, TRBD1 (6 bases). CDR1 and CDR2 (germline): SGHTA, FQGTGA. The germline V and J ends were trimmed by 5 bases and 3 bases, with 10 bases remaining between them. The CDR3 loop spans 13 amino acids. CDR3 protein: CASSRRGDTEAFF. DNA for the CDR3: TGTGCCAGCAGCCGGAGGGGGGACACTGAAGCTTTCTTT.

The chain uses TRBV19 and TRBJ1-6; tentatively, D is TRBD1 (5 bases). The CDR3 loop spans 16 amino acids. Trimming took off 7 bases at V and 0 bases at J, with 13 bases between the two ends. Germline CDR1 is LNHDA and CDR2 is SQIVND (reference sequence). The CDR3 nucleotides are TGTGCCAGTAAACCGTCAGGGAGCTCCTATAATTCACCCCTCCACTTT. Translation gives CASKPSGSSYNSPLHF.

The chain employs TRBV9 and TRBJ1-6; a possible D gene is TRBD1 (5 bases). The ends were cut back, 6 bases at V and 7 bases at J, with 17 bases in the middle. There are 15 residues in the CDR3. Germline V CDR1 and CDR2: SGDLS, YYNGEE. The CDR3 bases are TGTGCCAGCACCGAGTCGGGGACGGAAAATTCACCCCTCCACTTT. It specifies CASTESGTENSPLHF.

This clonotype was counted between two and nine times. The rearrangement links TRBV28 to TRBJ1-6; D unresolved. Germline V CDR1 and CDR2: MDHEN, SYDVKM. The CDR3 loop spans 12 amino acids. V lost 6 bases and J 9 bases, leaving 9 bases between the germline ends. CDR3 in amino acids: CASREGSSPLHF. CDR3 coding DNA: TGTGCCAGCAGGGAAGGGAGTTCACCCCTCCACTTT. Full variable domain (rest looked up from reference TRBV28 and TRBJ1-6): DVKVTQSSRYLVKRTGEKVFLECVQDMDHENMFWYRQDPGLGLRLIYFSYDVKMKEKGDIPEGYSVSREKKERFSLILESASTNQTSMYLCASREGSSPLHFGNGTRLTVT.